This note documents a single T cell receptor (beta chain) sequence. The sample's treatment: randomized to nivolumab then ipilimumab (arm A) or the reverse (arm B). This entry is derived from a study of sequential checkpoint blockade in melanoma. In the study overall: Both treatment sequences were followed by maintenance nivolumab.

This CDR3 contains 15 residues. The V gene end was trimmed by 2 bases and the J gene end by 6 bases; junction bases not matched to a gene: 7. Germline V CDR1 and CDR2: MNHEY, SMNVEV (reference sequence). Sequenced by immunoSEQ multiplex PCR; TCRdb stores in-frame clones only, minus some. The table has 13,000 to 15,000 clones, about 78% seen once. The origin of this receptor is a human donor with melanoma. The chain links TRBV27 to TRBJ2-1; 7 bases agree with TRBD1. This specimen was CD8+ T cells sorted from blood (inferred from file names), taken from a patient given nivolumab and ipilimumab in sequence. The CDR3 reads CASSLKQGWGNEQFF. CDR3 DNA sequence: TGTGCCAGCAGTTTAAAACAGGGGTGGGGCAATGAGCAGTTCTTC.